Each of the 9 T cell receptor beta chains below was sequenced from the same sample in a study of blood T cell repertoires in COVID-19. The data were produced by immunoSEQ multiplex PCR, yet TCRdb's version contains in-frame clones alone and is incomplete. Counted here are 37,000 or so clones, approximately 88% occurring once; the ten biggest clones make up 5.5% to 7.5%. The source material was peripheral blood. The receptors were gathered from a human donor in a cohort sampled during active COVID-19.

The V call is TRBV18, the J call TRBJ2-3, with 12 positions matching TRBD2. V was pared by 4 bases and J by 2 bases, with 4 bases of the junction left unmatched. This CDR3 contains 16 residues. The germline CDR1 and CDR2 sequences are KGHSH and LQKENI. This CDR3 is CASSRTSGADTDTQYF. CDR3 nucleotides: TGTGCCAGCTCACGGACTAGCGGGGCTGACACAGATACGCAGTATTTT.

The J gene is TRBJ2-2, the V gene TRBV11-2; a weak D match, TRBD1 (6 bases). CDR3 length: 17 amino acids. The V end was cut by 1 base, the J end by 1 base, with 13 bases between. The germline V gene encodes CDR1 SGHAT and CDR2 FQNNGV. CDR3 protein: CASSLVGQGWNTGELFF. The CDR3 DNA reads TGTGCCAGCAGCTTAGTAGGCCAGGGGTGGAACACCGGGGAGCTGTTTTTT.

The rearrangement uses TRBV19 and TRBJ2-5; 8 bases fit TRBD2. Trimming removed 1 base from V and 5 bases from J; junction bases left unmatched: 6. Germline V CDR1 and CDR2: LNHDA, SQIVND (reference sequence). The CDR3 loop spans 15 amino acids. In nucleotides, the CDR3 is TGTGCCAGTAGTATAGGAGGCGGGGGGCCGGAGACCCAGTACTTC. Residues: CASSIGGGGPETQYF.

The chain joins TRBV5-1 to TRBJ1-1; D call uncertain. The CDR3 runs to 14 residues. Germline lookup yields CDR1 SGHRS and CDR2 YFSETQ. V was trimmed by 3 bases and J by 1 base, leaving 10 bases between them. CDR3 DNA: TGCGCCAGCAGCTCGTACGGGGAGAACACTGAAGCTTTCTTT. Amino acid sequence: CASSSYGENTEAFF.

The genes are TRBV18 and TRBJ2-1; TRBD1 aligns across 9 bases. The CDR3 extends over 17 amino acids. The V gene end was trimmed by 4 bases and the J gene end by 4 bases; junction bases not matched to a gene: 11. Germline V CDR1 and CDR2: KGHSH, LQKENI. The CDR3 nucleotides read TGTGCCAGCTCACAGAGACGAACCGGGACAGGGTACAATGAGCAGTTCTTC. As protein: CASSQRRTGTGYNEQFF.

The rearrangement joins TRBV5-1 to TRBJ1-6; maybe TRBD1 (5 bases). Trimming removed 4 bases at V and 5 bases at J, with 16 bases between. This CDR3 is 16 amino acids long. Looked up from germline, CDR1 is SGHRS and CDR2 is YFSETQ. The CDR3 here is CASSREGTPDNSPLHF. The CDR3 nucleotides read TGCGCCAGCAGCCGTGAAGGGACTCCAGATAATTCACCCCTCCACTTT.

This clone was seen only a few times. The chain uses TRBV30 and TRBJ1-6; the D gene is possibly TRBD1 (5 bases). CDR3 length: 14 residues. From germline, CDR1 is GTSNPN and CDR2 SVGIG (reference sequence). V lost 1 base to trimming and J lost 11 bases, with 15 bases between them. As DNA, the CDR3 is TGTGCCTGGAGTGGGCAGGGTGGAAGAGCACCCCTCCACTTT. As protein: CAWSGQGGRAPLHF.

This clone was observed a few times. The chain uses TRBV27 and TRBJ2-7; 11 positions agree with TRBD2. With 3 bases clipped from V and 1 base from J, the junction kept 5 bases outside the gene matches. Germline values: CDR1 MNHEY, CDR2 SMNVEV (reference sequence). The CDR3 is made up of 16 amino acids. The CDR3 loop is CASSFRTSGGSYEQYF. For the CDR3, the DNA is TGTGCCAGCAGTTTCCGAACTAGCGGGGGTTCCTACGAGCAGTACTTC.

This clone occurred once. The J gene is TRBJ1-2, the V gene TRBV6-5, with TRBD1 matching 8 bases. The CDR3 extends over 13 amino acids. The germline gives CDR1 MNHEY, CDR2 SVGAGI. V was pared by 8 bases and J by 3 bases, with 5 bases of the junction left unmatched. Here the CDR3 DNA reads TGTGCCAGCTACTCGGACAGGGACTATGGCTACACCTTC. It encodes CASYSDRDYGYTF.